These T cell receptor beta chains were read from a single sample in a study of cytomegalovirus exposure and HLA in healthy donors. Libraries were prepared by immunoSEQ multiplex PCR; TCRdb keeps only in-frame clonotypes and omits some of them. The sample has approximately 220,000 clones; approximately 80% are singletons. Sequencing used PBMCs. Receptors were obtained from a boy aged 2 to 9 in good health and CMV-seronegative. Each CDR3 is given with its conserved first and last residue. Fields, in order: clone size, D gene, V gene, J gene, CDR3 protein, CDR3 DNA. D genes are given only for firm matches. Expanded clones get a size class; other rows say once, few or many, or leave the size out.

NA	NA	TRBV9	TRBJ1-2	CASSVGDEGGYGYTF	TGTGCCAGCAGCGTAGGAGATGAGGGCGGCTATGGCTACACCTTC
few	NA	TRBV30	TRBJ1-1	CAWSDPSRVNTEAFF	TGTGCCTGGAGTGATCCATCCAGGGTGAACACTGAAGCTTTCTTT
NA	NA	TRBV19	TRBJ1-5	CATTKPGLTRGNQPQHF	TGTGCCACTACTAAACCGGGCCTCACGAGGGGGAATCAGCCCCAGCATTTT
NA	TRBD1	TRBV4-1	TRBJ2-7	CASSPGTDYEQYF	TGCGCCAGCAGCCCCGGGACAGACTACGAGCAGTACTTC
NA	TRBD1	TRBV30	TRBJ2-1	CAWSRDRDSSSGDNEQFF	TGTGCCTGGAGTCGGGACAGGGACTCGTCTAGCGGCGACAATGAGCAGTTCTTC
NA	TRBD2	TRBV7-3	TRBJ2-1	CASSPTGGGEQFF	TGTGCCAGCAGCCCGACCGGGGGAGGGGAGCAGTTCTTC
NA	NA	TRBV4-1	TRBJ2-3	CASSLRGMGTDTQYF	TGCGCCAGCAGCCTCCGGGGGATGGGCACAGATACGCAGTATTTT
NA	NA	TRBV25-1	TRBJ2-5	CASSEIGGTQETQYF	TGTGCCAGCAGTGAAATTGGCGGCACCCAAGAGACCCAGTACTTC
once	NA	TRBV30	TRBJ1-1	CAWGGGGGNTEAFF	TGTGCCTGGGGTGGGGGCGGGGGGAACACTGAAGCTTTCTTT
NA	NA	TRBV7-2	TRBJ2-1	CASSLVRLASYNEQFF	TGTGCCAGCAGCTTAGTTCGTCTAGCATCCTACAATGAGCAGTTCTTC
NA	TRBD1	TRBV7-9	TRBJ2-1	CASSLVTGAIYNEQFF	TGTGCCAGCAGCTTAGTGACAGGGGCAATCTACAATGAGCAGTTCTTC
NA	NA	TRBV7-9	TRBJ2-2	CASSSDREELFF	TGTGCCAGCAGCTCTGACCGGGAGGAGCTGTTTTTT
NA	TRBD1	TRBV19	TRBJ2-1	CASTPTGNPYNEQFF	TGTGCCAGTACTCCGACAGGGAACCCATACAATGAGCAGTTCTTC
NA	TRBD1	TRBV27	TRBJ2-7	CASSIGQGACEQYF	TGTGCCAGCAGTATAGGACAGGGGGCATGCGAGCAGTACTTC
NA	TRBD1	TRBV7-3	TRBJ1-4	CASSRTGVGAGNEKLFF	TGTGCCAGCAGCCGGACAGGGGTCGGGGCAGGTAATGAAAAACTGTTTTTT
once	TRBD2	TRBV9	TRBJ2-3	CASSSGGATDTQYF	TGTGCCAGCAGCTCCGGGGGGGCCACAGATACGCAGTATTTT
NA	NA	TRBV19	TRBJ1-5	CASSTHSNQPQHF	TGTGCCAGTAGTACACATAGCAATCAGCCCCAGCATTTT
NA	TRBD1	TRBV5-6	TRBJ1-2	CASSRSDRAYGYTF	TGTGCCAGCAGCCGGTCGGACAGGGCCTATGGCTACACCTTC
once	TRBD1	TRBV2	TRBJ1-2	CASRPGQINYGYTF	TGTGCCAGCAGGCCGGGACAGATTAACTATGGCTACACCTTC
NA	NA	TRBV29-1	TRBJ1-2	CSVVLGGNYGYTF	TGCAGCGTTGTTCTGGGAGGCAACTATGGCTACACCTTC
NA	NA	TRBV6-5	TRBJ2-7	CASSYARGRSYEQYF	TGTGCCAGCAGTTATGCCCGGGGGAGGTCCTACGAGCAGTACTTC
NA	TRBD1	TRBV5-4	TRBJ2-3	CASSQKTGAEGTQYF	TGTGCCAGCAGCCAAAAGACAGGGGCGGAAGGTACGCAGTATTTT
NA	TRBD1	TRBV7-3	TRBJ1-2	CASSLDRGPYGYTF	TGTGCCAGCAGCTTAGACAGGGGGCCCTATGGCTACACCTTC
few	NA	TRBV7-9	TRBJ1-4	CAAGNGGLGEKLFF	TGTGCCGCAGGGAATGGGGGCTTAGGTGAAAAACTGTTTTTT
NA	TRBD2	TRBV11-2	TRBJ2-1	CASSLDYGGEQFF	TGTGCCAGCAGCTTAGATTACGGGGGGGAGCAGTTCTTC
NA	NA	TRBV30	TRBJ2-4	CAWNIAKNIQYF	TGTGCCTGGAATATAGCCAAAAACATTCAGTACTTC
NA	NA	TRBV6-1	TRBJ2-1	CASSEAGDLYNEQFF	TGTGCCAGCAGTGAAGCGGGAGATCTCTACAATGAGCAGTTCTTC
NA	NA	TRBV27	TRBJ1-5	CASRAGWSAYSNQPQHF	TGTGCCAGCAGGGCCGGTTGGAGCGCTTATAGCAATCAGCCCCAGCATTTT
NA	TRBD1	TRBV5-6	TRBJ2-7	CASSGQGPPYEQYF	TGTGCCAGCAGTGGACAGGGGCCGCCCTACGAGCAGTACTTC
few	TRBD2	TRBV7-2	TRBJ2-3	CASSIGLAGAGDTQYF	TGTGCCAGCAGCATCGGACTAGCGGGAGCAGGAGATACGCAGTATTTT
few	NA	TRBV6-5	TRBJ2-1	CASSWSRGNEQFF	TGTGCCAGCAGTTGGTCACGGGGGAATGAGCAGTTCTTC
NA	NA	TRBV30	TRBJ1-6	CGGTSSYNSPLHF	TGTGGGGGCACGAGCTCCTATAATTCACCCCTCCACTTT
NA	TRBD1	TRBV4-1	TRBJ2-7	CASSPRQGDEQYF	TGCGCCAGCAGCCCTCGACAGGGCGACGAGCAGTACTTC
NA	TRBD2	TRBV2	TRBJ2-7	CASSSSGRDEQYF	TGTGCCAGCAGTTCAAGCGGGAGGGACGAGCAGTACTTC
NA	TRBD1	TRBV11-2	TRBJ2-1	CASSTDRGRESYNEQFF	TGTGCCAGCAGCACGGACAGGGGGCGTGAGTCCTACAATGAGCAGTTCTTC
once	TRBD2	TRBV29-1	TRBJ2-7	CSVELAGVYEQYF	TGCAGCGTTGAATTAGCGGGAGTTTACGAGCAGTACTTC
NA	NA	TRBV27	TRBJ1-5	CASSLGARSQPQHF	TGTGCCAGCAGTTTAGGGGCGAGAAGTCAGCCCCAGCATTTT
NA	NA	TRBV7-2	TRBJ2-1	CASSLDGSGNEQFF	TGTGCCAGCAGCTTAGATGGTAGCGGTAATGAGCAGTTCTTC
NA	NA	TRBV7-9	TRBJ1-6	CASSPQGRENSPLHF	TGTGCCAGCAGCCCCCAAGGCCGGGAGAATTCACCCCTCCACTTT
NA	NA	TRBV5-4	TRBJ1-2	CASSLSLGEDGYTF	TGTGCCAGCAGCTTGAGTTTGGGGGAGGATGGCTACACCTTC
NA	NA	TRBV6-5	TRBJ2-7	CASSLIKGEVTYEQYF	TGTGCCAGCAGTTTAATAAAAGGGGAAGTAACCTACGAGCAGTACTTC
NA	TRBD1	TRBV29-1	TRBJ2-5	CSADRGQETQYF	TGCAGCGCGGACAGGGGGCAAGAGACCCAGTACTTC
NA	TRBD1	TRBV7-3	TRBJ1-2	CASSSSLLGRGDGYTF	TGTGCCAGCAGCAGCAGCTTATTGGGCAGGGGGGATGGCTACACCTTC
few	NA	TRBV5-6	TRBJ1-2	CASSPTDFEANYGYTF	TGTGCCAGCAGCCCGACAGATTTCGAGGCTAACTATGGCTACACCTTC
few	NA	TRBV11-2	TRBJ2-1	CASSTQGNEQFF	TGTGCCAGCAGTACGCAGGGCAATGAGCAGTTCTTC
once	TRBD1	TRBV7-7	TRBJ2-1	CASSSGDRAKDEQFF	TGTGCTAGCAGCTCAGGGGACAGGGCCAAGGATGAGCAGTTCTTC
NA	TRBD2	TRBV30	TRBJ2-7	CAWSVLSSGRASEQYF	TGTGCCTGGAGTGTTCTGTCTAGCGGGAGGGCGAGCGAGCAGTACTTC
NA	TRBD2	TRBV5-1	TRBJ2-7	CASSVEAAGVYEQYF	TGCGCCAGCAGCGTCGAGGCAGCGGGAGTCTACGAGCAGTACTTC
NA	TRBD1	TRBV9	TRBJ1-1	CASSVVLGTGVPEAFF	TGTGCCAGCAGCGTAGTATTAGGGACAGGGGTCCCTGAAGCTTTCTTT
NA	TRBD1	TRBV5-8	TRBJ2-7	CASSIHRTGVYEQYF	TGTGCCAGCAGCATTCACCGGACAGGGGTCTACGAGCAGTACTTC
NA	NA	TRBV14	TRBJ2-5	CASSQGGLAGVETQYF	TGTGCCAGCAGCCAAGGAGGGTTGGCAGGGGTAGAGACCCAGTACTTC
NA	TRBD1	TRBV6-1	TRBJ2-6	CASSELQPFTGAFF	TGTGCCAGCAGTGAACTCCAACCGTTTACAGGGGCCTTTTTC
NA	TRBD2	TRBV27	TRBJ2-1	CASSFLLAGGSNEQFF	TGTGCCAGCAGTTTCTTACTAGCGGGAGGGAGTAATGAGCAGTTCTTC
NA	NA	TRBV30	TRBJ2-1	CAWSAEGGEQFF	TGTGCCTGGAGTGCCGAAGGGGGTGAGCAGTTCTTC
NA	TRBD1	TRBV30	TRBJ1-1	CAWRPAGGCEAFF	TGTGCCTGGAGGCCAGCAGGGGGCTGTGAAGCTTTCTTT
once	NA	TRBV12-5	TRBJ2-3	CASGPGSSANTQYF	TGTGCTAGTGGCCCCGGGTCTAGCGCGAATACGCAGTATTTT
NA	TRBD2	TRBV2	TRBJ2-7	CASSGIRGGLAAYEQYF	TGTGCCAGCAGTGGGATCCGTGGGGGACTAGCGGCTTACGAGCAGTACTTC